These 4 T cell receptor beta chains originate from one sample sequenced in a study of T cell repertoires in cytomegalovirus infection. TCRdb ran MiXCR on the reads and lists one entry per CDR3 protein. This sample has about 27,000 distinct CDR3 sequences, with about 20% found just once. The antigens these receptors bind are not known. The sequencing used CD8+ T cells from cultured PBMCs, collected from culture after CMV antigen stimulation. These TCRs come from a human donor in good health (CMV status not recorded). Some clones in this sample may be carry-over from other donors' samples.

The chain is built from TRBV7-2 and TRBJ2-7; possible D gene TRBD2, 5 bases. The CDR3 length is 16 residues. The germline CDR1 and CDR2 sequences are SGHTA and FQGNSA. Deletions cut 3 bases from V and 5 bases from J, with 20 bases between. CDR3 region: CASSFLREYIPDEQYF. CDR3 nucleotide sequence: TGTGCCAGCAGCTTTCTCCGGGAATATATACCGGACGAGCAGTACTTC. Full variable domain (rest looked up from reference TRBV7-2 and TRBJ2-7): GAGVSQSPSNKVTEKGKDVELRCDPISGHTALYWYRQSLGQGLEFLIYFQGNSAPDKSGLPSDRFSAERTGGSVSTLTIQRTQQEDSAVYLCASSFLREYIPDEQYFGPGTRLTVT.

The rearrangement joins TRBV18 to TRBJ2-1; TRBD1 is a possible D gene (6 bases). The CDR3 sequence is 14 residues long. Trimming stripped 6 bases from V and 4 bases from J, with 13 bases between. Germline values: CDR1 KGHSH, CDR2 LQKENI. CDR3 amino acids: CASSSTGYYNEQFF. Here the CDR3 DNA reads TGTGCCAGCTCGTCGACAGGTTATTACAATGAGCAGTTCTTC.

The chain has TRBV27 and TRBJ2-2; the D gene is possibly TRBD1 (5 bases). The CDR3 extends over 17 amino acids. With 3 bases removed from V and 3 bases from J, the gap between germline ends came to 17 bases. CDR1 MNHEY and CDR2 SMNVEV come from the germline V gene (reference sequence). The CDR3 sequence is CASSLYSARVDTGELFF. In nucleotides, the CDR3 is TGTGCCAGCAGTTTGTATTCTGCCAGGGTAGACACCGGGGAGCTGTTTTTT.

This clonotype showed up just a few times. This chain connects TRBV27 to TRBJ1-4; D not resolved. The CDR3 sequence is 15 residues long. The V gene lost 0 bases and the J gene lost 4 bases, with 9 bases spanning the gap. Germline assignment: CDR1 MNHEY and CDR2 SMNVEV (reference sequence). The CDR3 DNA is TGTGCCAGCAGTTTATCGGTAGCATTTAATGAAAAACTGTTTTTT. Protein: CASSLSVAFNEKLFF.